The 27 T cell receptor beta chains below come from one sample, sequenced in a study of blood T cells in healthy people across ages. Primers used in a second PCR of about 6 to 11 cycles were a sample-barcoded 5' primer and a J-beta primer mix. TCRdb analysed the 5' RACE reads with MiXCR anew, one entry per CDR3 protein. Of about 590,000 distinct CDR3 sequences listed, about 28% are singletons. The source material was blood. These receptors all come from a woman of 80 years or more in good health.

This clonotype was observed many times. The chain links TRBV20-1 to TRBJ2-5, with unresolved D. Deletions cut 5 bases from V and 1 base from J, with 8 bases between. The CDR3 is 12 residues long. CDR1 DFQATT and CDR2 SNEGSKA come from the germline V gene (reference sequence). The CDR3 spells CSAERSQETQYF. The DNA for the CDR3 is TGCAGTGCTGAAAGGTCCCAAGAGACCCAGTACTTC.

This clonotype was observed many times. The chain combines TRBV28 with TRBJ1-5; 8 bases match TRBD1. The CDR3 has 16 residues. With 6 bases clipped from V and 11 bases from J, the junction kept 18 bases outside the gene matches. Germline V gene data show CDR1 as MDHEN and CDR2 as SYDVKM. In nucleotides, the CDR3 is TGTGCCAGCAGCCGACTCGGGGCAGGGGGCGTACGGACCCAGCATTTT. This sequence encodes CASSRLGAGGVRTQHF.

This clonotype was seen at least ten times. The chain's CDR3 is CASNKGDGTYNEQFF. The CDR3 nucleotides read TGCGCCAGCAACAAAGGGGACGGAACCTACAATGAGCAGTTCTTC. The chain employs TRBV5-1 and TRBJ2-1; D tentatively fits TRBD1 or TRBD2 (5 bases each). Germline assignment: CDR1 SGHRS and CDR2 YFSETQ. V was clipped by 6 bases and J by 2 bases, with 15 bases between them. CDR3 size: 15 residues.

This clonotype was seen at least ten times. The rearrangement uses TRBV7-2 and TRBJ1-2; D perhaps matches TRBD1 (5 bases). Germline values: CDR1 SGHTA, CDR2 FQGNSA. The CDR3 loop spans 14 amino acids. Trimming left V 2 bases short and J 1 base short, with 8 bases between. The CDR3 here is CASSLYDSNYGYTF. CDR3 in DNA: TGTGCCAGCAGCTTATACGACAGTAACTATGGCTACACCTTC.

The gene calls are TRBV12-3 or TRBV12-4 and TRBJ1-2; possibly TRBD1 for D (6 bases). The CDR3 sequence is 15 residues long. V was shortened by 5 bases and J by 3 bases, with 16 bases between the two germline ends. The CDR3 reads CASSAAIGGHYGYTF. DNA of the CDR3: TGTGCCAGCAGTGCTGCCATAGGGGGTCACTATGGCTACACCTTC.

This clonotype was seen more than once but under ten times. V gene TRBV13 combines with J gene TRBJ2-7; 10 positions agree with TRBD1. The CDR3 has 15 residues. After removal of 3 bases from V and 6 bases from J, the junction contained 8 bases not matched to a gene. CDR1 and CDR2 from the germline V gene are PRHDT and FYEKMQ (reference sequence). For the CDR3, the DNA is TGTGCCAGCAGCTTGCGTATGGGACAGGGGAGCGAGCAGTACTTC. It yields the protein CASSLRMGQGSEQYF.

This clonotype came up a few times. The V and J genes are TRBV6-2 or TRBV6-3 and TRBJ2-1, with D perhaps being TRBD1 or TRBD2 (5 bases each). V lost 6 bases and J 10 bases, leaving 22 bases between the germline ends. The CDR3 loop spans 15 amino acids. The germline CDR1 and CDR2 sequences are MNHEY and SVGEGT. The CDR3 bases are TGTGCCAGCAGGACTACAGGTTTTTCGGGCTACGAGCAGTTCTTC. It specifies CASRTTGFSGYEQFF.

This clonotype was counted many times. The rearrangement uses TRBV5-1 and TRBJ2-3; D tentatively fits TRBD1 or TRBD2 (6 bases each). V lost 2 bases and J lost 7, with 14 bases in between. The CDR3 has 14 amino acids. From germline, CDR1 is SGHRS and CDR2 YFSETQ. This chain's CDR3 is CASSLEGGVNTQYF. The CDR3 coding sequence is TGCGCCAGCAGCTTAGAGGGGGGAGTCAATACGCAGTATTTT.

This clonotype was picked up a small number of times. The V and J genes are TRBV6-1 and TRBJ2-3, with a possible D match to TRBD2 (7 bases). V was cut by 6 bases and J by 6 bases, with 19 bases left in between. The CDR3 extends over 15 amino acids. Per the germline V gene, CDR1 is MNHNS and CDR2 is SASEGT. CDR3 sequence (DNA): TGTGCCAGCAGCATGGGGGGGCGCCTAGCGGATACGCAGTATTTT. Its translation: CASSMGGRLADTQYF.

The chain combines TRBV20-1 with TRBJ1-2; tentative D call: TRBD1 (5 bases). The CDR3 covers 17 residues. CDR1 is DFQATT, CDR2 SNEGSKA, per germline (reference sequence). The V gene lost 0 bases and the J gene lost 3 bases, with 20 bases spanning the gap. CDR3 in DNA: TGCAGTGCTAGAGATATTGACAGACAGAGACTTCACTATGGCTACACCTTC. It translates to CSARDIDRQRLHYGYTF.

The genes are TRBV12-5 and TRBJ1-1; no clear D. Trimming cost V 5 bases and J 6 bases, with 16 bases left between them. This CDR3 spans 14 amino acids. Germline CDR1 is LGHNT and CDR2 is FRNRAP. The DNA for the CDR3 is TGTGCTAGTGGTCCGGACGGGAAAGGCGCTGAAGCTTTCTTT. It yields the protein CASGPDGKGAEAFF. Supplemented by reference TRBV12-5 and TRBJ1-1, the full variable domain reads DARVTQTPRHKVTEMGQEVTMRCQPILGHNTVFWYRQTMMQGLELLAYFRNRAPLDDSGMPKDRFSAEMPDATLATLKIQPSEPRDSAVYFCASGPDGKGAEAFFGQGTRLTVV.

At least ten counts were recorded for this clonotype. The V gene is TRBV29-1, the J gene TRBJ1-1, with D unclear. V gave up 3 bases and J gave up 1 base, with 3 bases separating them. This CDR3 is 11 amino acids long. From germline, CDR1 is SQVTM and CDR2 ANQGSEA. As DNA, the CDR3 is TGCAGCGTTGAGACGAACACTGAAGCTTTCTTT. Translation: CSVETNTEAFF.

This clonotype appeared many times. The V and J genes are TRBV20-1 and TRBJ2-1; the match to TRBD2 covers 8 bases. The V and J ends lost 1 base and 3 bases, in that order; junction bases with no gene match: 2. The CDR3 has 14 residues. Germline V gene lookup returns CDR1 DFQATT and CDR2 SNEGSKA (reference sequence). The CDR3 region is CSARAGTSYNEQFF. Here the CDR3 DNA reads TGCAGTGCTAGAGCCGGGACTAGCTACAATGAGCAGTTCTTC.

This clonotype came up a few times. A much larger clone differs from this one at a single base, so this may be a read error. V and J are TRBV7-2 and TRBJ2-7; a weak D match, TRBD2 (7 bases). The CDR3 is 13 residues long. CDR1 and CDR2 (germline): SGHTA, FQGNSA. V was pared by 7 bases and J by 2 bases, with 12 bases between. This chain's CDR3 is CASTRGATYEQYF. CDR3 in DNA: TGTGCCAGCACCCGGGGGGCTACCTACGAGCAGTACTTC.

This clonotype was found many times. The rearrangement links TRBV4-1 to TRBJ2-7; TRBD1 aligns across 7 bases. This CDR3 has 16 residues. Germline values: CDR1 MGHRA, CDR2 YSYEKL. With 3 bases clipped from V and 4 bases from J, the junction kept 12 bases outside the gene matches. CDR3 sequence reads: CASSHVSRTGAYEQYF. In DNA, the CDR3 is TGCGCCAGCAGCCACGTCTCGCGTACAGGGGCTTACGAGCAGTACTTC.

There are a few counts of this clonotype. This rearrangement joins TRBV2 to TRBJ1-5; D possibly corresponds to TRBD1 (6 bases). The CDR3 has 17 amino acids. V was shortened by 6 bases and J by 2 bases, with 20 bases between the two germline ends. Germline CDR1 is SNHLY and CDR2 is FYNNEI. The CDR3 loop is CASRPTKGGIGNQPQHF. As DNA, the CDR3 is TGTGCCAGCAGACCAACCAAAGGGGGGATTGGCAATCAGCCCCAGCATTTT.

This clonotype has at least ten counts. The gene calls are TRBV9 and TRBJ2-1, with no clear D. The CDR3 spans 14 residues. The germline CDR1 and CDR2 sequences are SGDLS and YYNGEE. V gave up 1 base and J gave up 7 bases, with 12 bases separating them. The CDR3 DNA is TGTGCCAGCAGCGTACGCGGAGATCATAATGAGCAGTTCTTC. It encodes CASSVRGDHNEQFF.

For this clonotype: A much larger clone differs from this one at a single base, so this may be a read error. No conserved phenylalanine or tryptophan is present at the end of the CDR3, so a read error is the likely explanation. This chain links TRBV7-6 with TRBJ2-3; 9 positions match TRBD1. This CDR3 spans 16 amino acids. Germline V lookup: CDR1 SGHVS, CDR2 FNYEAQ. V was clipped by 1 base and J by 4 bases; unmatched bases: 6. The CDR3 DNA reads as TGTGCCAGCAGCTTAGGACAGGGGGGACGCGCAGATACGCAGTATGTT. Encoded protein: CASSLGQGGRADTQYV.

The chain's CDR3 is CASSSPSGGSNTGELFF. CDR3 coding DNA: TGTGCCAGCAGCTCGCCAAGCGGGGGGTCGAACACCGGGGAGCTGTTTTTT. The chain combines TRBV7-3 with TRBJ2-2; 9 bases match TRBD2. From germline, CDR1 is SGHTA and CDR2 FQGTGA. This CDR3 region has 17 residues. J gave up 0 bases and V 4 bases, and 6 bases lay outside the gene matches.

As for this clonotype: Lacking the conserved final phenylalanine or tryptophan, this CDR3 likely reflects a read error. No DNA is shown, since the ends of the CDR3 on it are uncertain; the CDR3 is the one TCRdb lists. The genes are TRBV6-2 or TRBV6-3 and TRBJ2-5; the D segment call TRBD1 is taken from the table without a DNA check. The CDR3 is 15 amino acids in total, end residues counted. The germline CDR1 and CDR2 sequences are MNHEY and SVGEGT. The CDR3: CASSPGQANGYTFGS.

This clonotype was recorded only once. This chain connects TRBV6-5 to TRBJ2-6; D uncertain. This CDR3 has 18 residues. V was clipped by 0 bases and J by 0 bases, with 12 bases between them. CDR1 MNHEY and CDR2 SVGAGI come from the germline V gene. CDR3 sequence: CASSYSSDLSSGANVLTF. The CDR3 region has the DNA TGTGCCAGCAGTTACTCGAGCGACCTTTCCTCTGGGGCCAACGTCCTGACTTTC.

The sample holds a few counts of this clonotype. Being one base from a much bigger clone, this may be a read error. The chain carries TRBV14 and TRBJ2-1; no definite D call. The CDR3 has 12 residues. V lost 5 bases and J lost 6, with 8 bases in between. Per germline, CDR1 SGHDN and CDR2 FVKESK. CDR3 in DNA: TGTGCCAGCAGCTTTAGCCGCAATGAGCAGTTCTTC. Its translation is CASSFSRNEQFF.

This clonotype was found many times. V usage is TRBV4-1 and J usage is TRBJ2-1; no firm D call. The ends were cut back, 7 bases at V and 0 bases at J, with 13 bases in the middle. The CDR3 runs to 15 residues. Germline CDR1 MGHRA, CDR2 YSYEKL. The CDR3 nucleotides read TGCGCCAGCACTCCCCTATGGAGCTCCTACAATGAGCAGTTCTTC. Translating it yields CASTPLWSSYNEQFF.

This clonotype was seen a few times. CDR3 bases: TGCGCCAGCAGCTTGTCCCAGGGCCTGAACACTGAAGCTTTCTTT. This sequence encodes CASSLSQGLNTEAFF. This chain connects TRBV5-1 to TRBJ1-1, with D perhaps TRBD1 (5 bases). V lost 1 base and J 0 bases, leaving 10 bases between the germline ends. The CDR3 is 15 amino acids. Germline V CDR1 and CDR2: SGHRS, YFSETQ.

This clonotype was observed a handful of times. This chain uses TRBV7-3 with TRBJ2-5; D assignment may be TRBD1 or TRBD2 (5 bases each). This CDR3 is built from 14 residues. Germline V gene data show CDR1 as SGHTA and CDR2 as FQGTGA. The V gene lost 4 bases and the J gene lost 11 bases, with 20 bases spanning the gap. This CDR3 is CASSSGAPYHGQYF. CDR3 in DNA: TGTGCCAGCAGCTCCGGGGCCCCTTACCACGGGCAGTACTTC.

The chain combines TRBV30 with TRBJ1-2; 7 bases are a match to TRBD1. The germline CDR1 and CDR2 sequences are GTSNPN and SVGIG (reference sequence). The CDR3 extends over 15 amino acids. With V trimmed by 2 bases and J by 2 bases, 8 bases remained unmatched. In DNA, the CDR3 is TGTGCCTGGAGTCCCCCAGGGGGTGTCAACTATGGCTACACCTTC. This translates into CAWSPPGGVNYGYTF.

There are a few counts of this clonotype. The chain joins TRBV12-3 or TRBV12-4 to TRBJ2-1; no clear D. V lost 3 bases and J lost 3, with 9 bases in between. The CDR3 length is 14 residues. The CDR3: CASSFSRSYNEQFF. The CDR3 region has the DNA TGTGCCAGCAGTTTTTCCAGGAGCTACAATGAGCAGTTCTTC.